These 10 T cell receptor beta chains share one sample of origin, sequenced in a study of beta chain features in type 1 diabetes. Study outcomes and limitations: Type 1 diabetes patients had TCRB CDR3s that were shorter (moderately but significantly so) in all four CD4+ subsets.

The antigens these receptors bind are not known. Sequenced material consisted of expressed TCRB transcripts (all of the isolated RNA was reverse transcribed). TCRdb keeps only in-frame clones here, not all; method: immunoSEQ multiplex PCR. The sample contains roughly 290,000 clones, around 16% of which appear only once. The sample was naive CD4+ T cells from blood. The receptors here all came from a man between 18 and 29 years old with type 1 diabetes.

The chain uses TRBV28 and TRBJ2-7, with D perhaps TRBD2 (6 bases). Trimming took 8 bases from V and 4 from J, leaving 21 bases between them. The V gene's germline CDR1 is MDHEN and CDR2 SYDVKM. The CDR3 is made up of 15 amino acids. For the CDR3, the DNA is TGTGCCAGCGGTCCGGGGGTCCTAGGTGTGTACGAGCAGTACTTC. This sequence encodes CASGPGVLGVYEQYF.

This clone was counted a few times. CDR3 nucleotides: TGTGCCAGCAGTCTTTTAGGGGGGACAGGGGCCGAGACCCAGTACTTC. This gives the protein CASSLLGGTGAETQYF. J is TRBJ2-5 and V is TRBV28; 10 positions match TRBD1. The V and J ends lost 5 bases and 5 bases, in that order; junction bases with no gene match: 11. This CDR3 contains 16 residues. Germline CDR1 and CDR2: MDHEN and SYDVKM.

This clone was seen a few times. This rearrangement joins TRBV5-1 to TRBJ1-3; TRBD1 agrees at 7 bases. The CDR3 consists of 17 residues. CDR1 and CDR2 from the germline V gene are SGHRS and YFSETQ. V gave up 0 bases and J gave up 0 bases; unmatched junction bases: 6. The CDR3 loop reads CASSLGRDSPSGNTIYF. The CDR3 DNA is TGCGCCAGCAGCTTGGGGAGGGACAGCCCCTCTGGAAACACCATATATTTT.

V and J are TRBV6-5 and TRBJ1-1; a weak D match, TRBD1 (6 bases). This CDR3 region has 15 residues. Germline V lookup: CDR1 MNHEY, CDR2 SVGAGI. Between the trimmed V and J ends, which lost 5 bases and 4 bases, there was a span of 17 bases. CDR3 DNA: TGTGCCAGCAGTAGCCCTCAGGGGCTGTTCACTGAAGCTTTCTTT. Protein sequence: CASSSPQGLFTEAFF.

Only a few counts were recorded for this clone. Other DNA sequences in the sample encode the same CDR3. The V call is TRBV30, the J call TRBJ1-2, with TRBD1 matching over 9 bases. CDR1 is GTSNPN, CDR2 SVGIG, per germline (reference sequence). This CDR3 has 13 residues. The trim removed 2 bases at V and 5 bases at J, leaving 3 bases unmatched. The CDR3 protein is CAWSRQGVYGYTF. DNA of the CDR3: TGTGCCTGGAGTAGACAGGGGGTATATGGCTACACCTTC.

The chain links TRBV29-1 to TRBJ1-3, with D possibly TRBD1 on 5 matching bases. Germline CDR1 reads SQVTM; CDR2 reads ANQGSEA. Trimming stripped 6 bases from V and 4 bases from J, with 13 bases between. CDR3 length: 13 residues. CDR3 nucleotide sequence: TGCAGCGTGGCAAGAAGGACAGGAAACACCATATATTTT. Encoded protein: CSVARRTGNTIYF.

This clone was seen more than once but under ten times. The CDR3 here is CATSKALLGTYEQYF. The CDR3 DNA reads TGTGCCACCAGCAAGGCCCTCCTGGGCACGTACGAGCAGTACTTC. The chain employs TRBV15 and TRBJ2-7; D unclear. Germline values: CDR1 LNHNV, CDR2 YYDKDF (reference sequence). The CDR3 has 15 residues. V lost 4 bases and J 4 bases, leaving 17 bases between the germline ends.

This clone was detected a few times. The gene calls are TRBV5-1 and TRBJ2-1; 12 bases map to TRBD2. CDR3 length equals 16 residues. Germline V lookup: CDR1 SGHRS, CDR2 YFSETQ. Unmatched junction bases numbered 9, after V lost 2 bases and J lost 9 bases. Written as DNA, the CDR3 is TGCGCCAGCAGCTTTAGTCTAGCGGGAGGGCCGGGTGAGCAGTTCTTC. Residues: CASSFSLAGGPGEQFF.

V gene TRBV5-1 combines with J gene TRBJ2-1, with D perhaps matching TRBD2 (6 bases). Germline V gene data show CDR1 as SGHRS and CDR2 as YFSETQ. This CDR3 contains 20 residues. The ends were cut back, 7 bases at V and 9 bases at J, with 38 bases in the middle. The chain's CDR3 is CASAPRVGVLRDSLRSEQFF. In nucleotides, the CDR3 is TGCGCCAGCGCTCCAAGGGTGGGGGTTCTCAGGGACTCTCTTCGGAGTGAGCAGTTCTTC.

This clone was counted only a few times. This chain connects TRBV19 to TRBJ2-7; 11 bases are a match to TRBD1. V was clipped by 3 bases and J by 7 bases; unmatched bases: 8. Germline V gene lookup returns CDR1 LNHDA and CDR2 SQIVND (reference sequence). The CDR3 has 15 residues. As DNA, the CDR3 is TGTGCCAGTAGTATCTGGACAGGGGGCGGAGGGGAGCAGTACTTC. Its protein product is CASSIWTGGGGEQYF.